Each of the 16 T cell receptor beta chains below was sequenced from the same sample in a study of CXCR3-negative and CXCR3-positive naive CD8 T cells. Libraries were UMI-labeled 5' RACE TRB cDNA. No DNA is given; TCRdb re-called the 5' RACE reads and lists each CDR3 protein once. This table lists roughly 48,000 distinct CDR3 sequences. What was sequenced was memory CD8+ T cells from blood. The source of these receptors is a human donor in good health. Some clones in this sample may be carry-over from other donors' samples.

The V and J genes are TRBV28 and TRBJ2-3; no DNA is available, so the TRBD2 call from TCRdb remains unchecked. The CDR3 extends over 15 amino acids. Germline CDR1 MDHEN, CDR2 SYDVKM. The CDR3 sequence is CASSPQRGAADTQYF.

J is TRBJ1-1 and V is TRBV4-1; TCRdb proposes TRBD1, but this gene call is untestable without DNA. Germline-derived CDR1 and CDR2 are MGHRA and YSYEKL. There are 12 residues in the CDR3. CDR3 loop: CASSLGDTEAFF.

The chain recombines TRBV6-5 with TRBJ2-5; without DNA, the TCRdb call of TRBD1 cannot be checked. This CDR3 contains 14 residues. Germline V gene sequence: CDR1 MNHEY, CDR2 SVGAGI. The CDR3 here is CASKRQEAGETQYF.

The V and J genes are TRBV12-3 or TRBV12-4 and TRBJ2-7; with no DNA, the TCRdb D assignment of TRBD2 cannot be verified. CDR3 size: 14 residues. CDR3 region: CASSLGGGRNEQYF.

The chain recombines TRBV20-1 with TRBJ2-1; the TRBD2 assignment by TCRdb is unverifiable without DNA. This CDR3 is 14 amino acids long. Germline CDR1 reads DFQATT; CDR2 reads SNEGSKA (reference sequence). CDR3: CSARRRGFDNEQFF.

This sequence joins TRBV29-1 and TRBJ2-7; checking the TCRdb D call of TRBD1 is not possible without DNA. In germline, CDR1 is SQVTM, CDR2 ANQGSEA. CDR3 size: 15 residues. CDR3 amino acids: CSVVFRDTPGIEQYF.

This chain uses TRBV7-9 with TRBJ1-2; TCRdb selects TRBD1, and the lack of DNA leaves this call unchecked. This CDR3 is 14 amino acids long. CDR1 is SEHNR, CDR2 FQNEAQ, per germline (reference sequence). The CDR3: CASSSSVSGEGYTF.

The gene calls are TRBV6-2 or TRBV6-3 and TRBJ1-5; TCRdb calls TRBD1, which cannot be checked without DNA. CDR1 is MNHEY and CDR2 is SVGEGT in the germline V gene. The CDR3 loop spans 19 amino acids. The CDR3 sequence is CASSYSSWDRGFYNQPQHF.

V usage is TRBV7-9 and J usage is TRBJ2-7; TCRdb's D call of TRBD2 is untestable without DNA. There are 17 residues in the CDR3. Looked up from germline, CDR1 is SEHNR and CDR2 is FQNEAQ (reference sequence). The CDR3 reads CASSGQSGPPRNYEQYF.

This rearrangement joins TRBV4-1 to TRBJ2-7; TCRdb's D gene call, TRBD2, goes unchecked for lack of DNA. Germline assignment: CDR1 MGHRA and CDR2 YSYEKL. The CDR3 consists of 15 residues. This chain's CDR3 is CASSHRGSGSYEQYF.

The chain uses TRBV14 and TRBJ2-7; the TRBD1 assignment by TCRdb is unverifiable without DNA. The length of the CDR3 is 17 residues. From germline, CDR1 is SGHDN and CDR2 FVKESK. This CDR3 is CASSQDPSQVMPYEQYF.

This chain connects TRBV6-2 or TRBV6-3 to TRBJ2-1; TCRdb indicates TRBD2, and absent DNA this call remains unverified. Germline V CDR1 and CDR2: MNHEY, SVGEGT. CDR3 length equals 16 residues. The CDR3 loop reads CASSYSRTSGDNEQFF.

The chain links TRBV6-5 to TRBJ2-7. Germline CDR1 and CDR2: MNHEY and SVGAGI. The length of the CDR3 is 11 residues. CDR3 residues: CASSYGSEQYF.

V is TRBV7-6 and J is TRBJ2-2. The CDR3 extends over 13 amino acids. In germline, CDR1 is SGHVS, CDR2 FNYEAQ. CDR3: CASSPTNTGELFF.

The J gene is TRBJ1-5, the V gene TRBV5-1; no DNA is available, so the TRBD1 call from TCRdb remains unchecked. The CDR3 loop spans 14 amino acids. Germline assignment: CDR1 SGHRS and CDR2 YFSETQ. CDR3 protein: CASSLAGAGQPQHF.

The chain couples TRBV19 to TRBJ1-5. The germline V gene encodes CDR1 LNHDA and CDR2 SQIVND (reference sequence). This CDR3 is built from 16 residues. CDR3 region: CASHRSGSLSNQPQHF.